This T cell receptor (beta chain) comes out of a study of human T cells and chemical hapten exposure. Study-level information: Largely, small differences in pooled library volume made per-sample TCR yields vary.

A single record per CDR3 protein comes from TCRdb applying MiXCR to the RACE reads. Here the sample spans more than 95,000 distinct CDR3 sequences, less than 40% being singletons. Time point given: patch test 3, about 24 weeks after DPC sensitization. The treatment denotes: therapeutic diphenylcyclopropenone sensitization with weekly scalp DPC. From whole blood left unfractionated, total RNA was extracted. The CDR3 covers 16 residues. Trimming removed 5 bases from V and 0 bases from J, with 15 bases in between. Germline V lookup: CDR1 SGHVS, CDR2 FNYEAQ. This sequence was found in a man aged 40-49 years with alopecia areata. Some clones in this sample may be carry-over from other donors' samples. The chain joins TRBV7-6 to TRBJ2-3; D call uncertain. The source material was whole blood, sampled in connection with sensitization to the hapten diphenylcyclopropenone (DPC). The CDR3 here is CASSPGPLPSTDTQYF. For the CDR3, the DNA is TGTGCCAGCAGCCCCGGACCTCTTCCAAGCACAGATACGCAGTATTTT.